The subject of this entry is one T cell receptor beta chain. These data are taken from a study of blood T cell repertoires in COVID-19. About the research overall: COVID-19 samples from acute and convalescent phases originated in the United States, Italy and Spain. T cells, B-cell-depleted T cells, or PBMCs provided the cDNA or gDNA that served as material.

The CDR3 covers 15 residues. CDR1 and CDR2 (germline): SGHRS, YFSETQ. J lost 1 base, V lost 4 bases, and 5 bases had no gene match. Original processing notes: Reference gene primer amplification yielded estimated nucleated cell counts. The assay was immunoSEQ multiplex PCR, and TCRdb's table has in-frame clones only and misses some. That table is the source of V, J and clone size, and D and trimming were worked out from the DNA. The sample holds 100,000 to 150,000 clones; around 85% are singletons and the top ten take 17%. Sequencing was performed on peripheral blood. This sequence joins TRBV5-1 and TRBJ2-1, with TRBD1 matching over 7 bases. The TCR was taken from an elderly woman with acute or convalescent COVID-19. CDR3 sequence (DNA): TGCGCCAGCAGCCTGGGGACAGAGTCCTACAATGAGCAGTTCTTC. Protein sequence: CASSLGTESYNEQFF.